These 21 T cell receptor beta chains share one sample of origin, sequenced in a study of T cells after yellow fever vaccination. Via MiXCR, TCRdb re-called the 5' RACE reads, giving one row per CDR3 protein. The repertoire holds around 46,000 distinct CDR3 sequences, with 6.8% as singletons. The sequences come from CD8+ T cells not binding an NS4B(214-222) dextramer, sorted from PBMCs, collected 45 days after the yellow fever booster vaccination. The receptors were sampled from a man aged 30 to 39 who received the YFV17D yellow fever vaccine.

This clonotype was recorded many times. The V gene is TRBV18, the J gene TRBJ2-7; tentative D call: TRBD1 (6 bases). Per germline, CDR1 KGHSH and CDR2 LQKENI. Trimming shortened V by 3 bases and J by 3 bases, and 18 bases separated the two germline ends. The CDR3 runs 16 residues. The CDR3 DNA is TGTGCCAGCTCACCGGCCGGGACAACGGTCGGCTACGAGCAGTACTTC. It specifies CASSPAGTTVGYEQYF.

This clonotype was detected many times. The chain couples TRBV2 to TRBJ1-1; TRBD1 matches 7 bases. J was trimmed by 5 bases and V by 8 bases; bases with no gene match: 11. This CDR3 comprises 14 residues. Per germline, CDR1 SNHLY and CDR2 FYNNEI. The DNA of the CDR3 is TGTGCCAGCCCTCCACAGGGGCCAGGTACTGAAGCTTTCTTT. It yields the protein CASPPQGPGTEAFF.

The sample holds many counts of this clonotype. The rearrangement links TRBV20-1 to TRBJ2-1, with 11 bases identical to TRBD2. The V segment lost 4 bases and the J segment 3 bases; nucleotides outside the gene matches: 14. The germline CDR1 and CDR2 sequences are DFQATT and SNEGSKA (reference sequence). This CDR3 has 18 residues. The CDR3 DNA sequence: TGCAGTGCTACGGGGACGGGTAACGGGACTAGCGGCTACAATGAGCAGTTCTTC. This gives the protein CSATGTGNGTSGYNEQFF.

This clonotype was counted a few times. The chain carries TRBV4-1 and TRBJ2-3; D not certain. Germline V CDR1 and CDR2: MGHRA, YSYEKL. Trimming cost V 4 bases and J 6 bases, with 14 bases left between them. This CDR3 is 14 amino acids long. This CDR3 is CASSPTSTGDTQYF. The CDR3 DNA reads TGCGCCAGCAGCCCCACTTCTACCGGTGATACGCAGTATTTT.

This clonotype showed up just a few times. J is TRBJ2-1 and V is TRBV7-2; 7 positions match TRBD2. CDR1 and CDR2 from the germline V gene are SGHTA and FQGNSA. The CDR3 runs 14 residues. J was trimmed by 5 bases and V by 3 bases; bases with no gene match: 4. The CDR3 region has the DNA TGTGCCAGCAGCTTCCGGGACTACCACAATGAGCAGTTCTTC. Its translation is CASSFRDYHNEQFF.

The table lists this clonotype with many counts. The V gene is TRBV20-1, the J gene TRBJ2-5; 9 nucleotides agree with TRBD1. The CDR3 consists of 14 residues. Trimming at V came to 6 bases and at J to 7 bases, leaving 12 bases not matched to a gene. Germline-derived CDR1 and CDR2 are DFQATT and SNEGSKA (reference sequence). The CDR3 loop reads CSADTPGQGGTQYF. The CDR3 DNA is TGCAGTGCCGACACGCCGGGACAGGGAGGGACCCAGTACTTC.

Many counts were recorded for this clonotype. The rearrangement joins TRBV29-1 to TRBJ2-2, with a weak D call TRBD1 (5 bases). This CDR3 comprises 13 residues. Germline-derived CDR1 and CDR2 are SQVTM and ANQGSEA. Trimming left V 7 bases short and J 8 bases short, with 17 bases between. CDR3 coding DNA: TGCAGCGGAAGGGGTCAGGGCCTTGGGGAGCTGTTTTTT. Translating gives CSGRGQGLGELFF.

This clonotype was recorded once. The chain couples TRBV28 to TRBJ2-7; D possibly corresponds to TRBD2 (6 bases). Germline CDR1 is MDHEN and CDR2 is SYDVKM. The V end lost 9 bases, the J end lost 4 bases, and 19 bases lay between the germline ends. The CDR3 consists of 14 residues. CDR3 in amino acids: CARGPGLRGYEQYF. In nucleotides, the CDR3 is TGTGCCAGGGGCCCCGGGCTCCGGGGGTACGAGCAGTACTTC. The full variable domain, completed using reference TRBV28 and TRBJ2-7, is DVKVTQSSRYLVKRTGEKVFLECVQDMDHENMFWYRQDPGLGLRLIYFSYDVKMKEKGDIPEGYSVSREKKERFSLILESASTNQTSMYLCARGPGLRGYEQYFGPGTRLTVT.

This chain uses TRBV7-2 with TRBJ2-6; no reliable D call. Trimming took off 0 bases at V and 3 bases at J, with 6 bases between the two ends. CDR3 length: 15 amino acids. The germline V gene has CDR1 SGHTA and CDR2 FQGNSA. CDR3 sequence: CASSLAGYGANVLTF. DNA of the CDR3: TGTGCCAGCAGCTTAGCCGGCTATGGGGCCAACGTCCTGACTTTC.

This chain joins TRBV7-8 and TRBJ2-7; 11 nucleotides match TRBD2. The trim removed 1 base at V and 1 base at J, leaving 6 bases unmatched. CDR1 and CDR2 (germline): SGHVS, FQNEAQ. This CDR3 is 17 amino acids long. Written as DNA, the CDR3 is TGTGCCAGCAGCTTAGTAGCGGGAGGGTATCTTTCCTACGAGCAGTACTTC. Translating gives CASSLVAGGYLSYEQYF.

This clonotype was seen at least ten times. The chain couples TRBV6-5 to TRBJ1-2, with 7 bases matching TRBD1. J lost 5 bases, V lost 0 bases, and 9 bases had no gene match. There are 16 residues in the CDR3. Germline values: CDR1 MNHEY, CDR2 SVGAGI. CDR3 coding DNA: TGTGCCAGCAGTTACTCGGGGACAGCACAAGGATATGGCTACACCTTC. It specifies CASSYSGTAQGYGYTF.

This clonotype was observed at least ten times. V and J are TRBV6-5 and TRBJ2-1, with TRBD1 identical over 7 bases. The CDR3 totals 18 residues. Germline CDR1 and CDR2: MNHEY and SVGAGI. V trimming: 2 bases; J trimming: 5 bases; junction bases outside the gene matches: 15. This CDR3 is CASSYNRGSGTVNNEQFF. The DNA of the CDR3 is TGTGCCAGCAGTTACAACAGAGGGTCCGGGACAGTGAACAATGAGCAGTTCTTC.

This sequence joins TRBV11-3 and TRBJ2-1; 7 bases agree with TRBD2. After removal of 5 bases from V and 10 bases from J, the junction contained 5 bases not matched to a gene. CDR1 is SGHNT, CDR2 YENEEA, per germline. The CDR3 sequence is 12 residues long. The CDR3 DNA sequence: TGTGCCAGCAGCGACTTGGGGGGGGAGCAGTTCTTC. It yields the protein CASSDLGGEQFF.

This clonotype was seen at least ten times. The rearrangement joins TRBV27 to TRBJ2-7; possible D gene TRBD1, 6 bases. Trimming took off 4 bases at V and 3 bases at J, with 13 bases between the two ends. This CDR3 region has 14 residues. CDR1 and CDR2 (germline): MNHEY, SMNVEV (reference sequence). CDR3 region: CASSSPGQNYEQYF. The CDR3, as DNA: TGTGCCAGCAGTTCTCCGGGACAAAACTACGAGCAGTACTTC.

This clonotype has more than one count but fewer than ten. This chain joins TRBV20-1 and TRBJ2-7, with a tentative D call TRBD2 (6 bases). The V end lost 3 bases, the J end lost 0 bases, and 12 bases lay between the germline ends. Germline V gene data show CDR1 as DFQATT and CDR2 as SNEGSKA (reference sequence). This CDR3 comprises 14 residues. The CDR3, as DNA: TGCAGTGCTAGTCGACTAGGCATCTCCTACGAGCAGTACTTC. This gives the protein CSASRLGISYEQYF.

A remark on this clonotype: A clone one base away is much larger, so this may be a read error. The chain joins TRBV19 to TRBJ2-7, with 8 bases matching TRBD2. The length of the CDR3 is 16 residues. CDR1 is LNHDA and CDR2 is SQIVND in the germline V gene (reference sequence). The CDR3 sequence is CDSSLSAGTSGYEQYF. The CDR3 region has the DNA TGTGACAGTAGTCTCTCCGCAGGCACTAGCGGCTACGAGCAGTACTTC.

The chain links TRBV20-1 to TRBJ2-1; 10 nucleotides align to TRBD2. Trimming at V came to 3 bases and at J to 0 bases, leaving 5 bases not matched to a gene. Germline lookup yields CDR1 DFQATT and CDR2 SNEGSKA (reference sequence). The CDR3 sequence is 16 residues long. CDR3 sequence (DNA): TGCAGTGCTAGTAGTTCTAGCGGGAGCTCCTACAATGAGCAGTTCTTC. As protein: CSASSSSGSSYNEQFF.

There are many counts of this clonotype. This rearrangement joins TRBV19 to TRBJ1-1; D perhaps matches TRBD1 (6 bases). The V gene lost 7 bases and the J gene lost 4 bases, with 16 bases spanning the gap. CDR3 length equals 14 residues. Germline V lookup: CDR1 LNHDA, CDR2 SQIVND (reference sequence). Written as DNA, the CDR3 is TGTGCCAGTACACATCTCGGAGGGGGCACTGAAGCTTTCTTT. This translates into CASTHLGGGTEAFF.

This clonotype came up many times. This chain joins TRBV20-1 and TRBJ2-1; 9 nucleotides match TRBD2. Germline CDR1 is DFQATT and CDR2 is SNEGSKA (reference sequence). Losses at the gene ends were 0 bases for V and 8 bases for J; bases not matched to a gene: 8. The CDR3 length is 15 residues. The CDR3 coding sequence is TGCAGTGCTAGAGATAGCGGGAGCTCTGCGTATGAGCAGTTCTTC. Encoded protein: CSARDSGSSAYEQFF.

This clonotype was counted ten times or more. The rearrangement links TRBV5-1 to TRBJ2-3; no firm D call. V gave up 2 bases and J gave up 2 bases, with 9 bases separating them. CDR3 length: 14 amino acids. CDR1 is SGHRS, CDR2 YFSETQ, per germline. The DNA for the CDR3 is TGCGCCAGCAGCTTCGTCCCCTCCACAGATACGCAGTATTTT. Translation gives CASSFVPSTDTQYF.

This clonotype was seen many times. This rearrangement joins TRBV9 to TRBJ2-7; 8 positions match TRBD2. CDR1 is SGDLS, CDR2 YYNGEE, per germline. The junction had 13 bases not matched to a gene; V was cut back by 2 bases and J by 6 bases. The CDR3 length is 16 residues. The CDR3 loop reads CASSVHSGTAGAEQYF. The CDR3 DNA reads TGTGCCAGCAGCGTCCATAGCGGGACCGCCGGAGCCGAGCAGTACTTC.